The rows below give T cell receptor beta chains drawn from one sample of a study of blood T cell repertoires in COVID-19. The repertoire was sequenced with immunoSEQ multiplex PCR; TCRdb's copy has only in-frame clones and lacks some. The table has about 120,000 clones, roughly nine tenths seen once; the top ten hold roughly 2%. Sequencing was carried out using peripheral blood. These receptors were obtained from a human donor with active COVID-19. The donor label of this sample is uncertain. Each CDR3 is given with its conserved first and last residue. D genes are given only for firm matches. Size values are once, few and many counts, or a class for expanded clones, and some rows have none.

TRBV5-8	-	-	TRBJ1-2	TGTGCCAGCAGCTTGGACAGGGTCTTTTATGGCTACACCTTC	CASSLDRVFYGYTF
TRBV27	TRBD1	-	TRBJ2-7	TGTGCCAGCAGTTTGCCGGGACAGTATAGCGAGCAGTACTTC	CASSLPGQYSEQYF
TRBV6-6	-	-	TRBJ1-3	TGTGCCAGCAGTGGCCCGGGACTTGCTTCTGGAAACACCATATATTTT	CASSGPGLASGNTIYF
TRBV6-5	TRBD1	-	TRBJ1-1	TGTGCCAGCAGTTACGGGACAGGGAAGCGGGTTGGGGCTTTCTTT	CASSYGTGKRVGAFF
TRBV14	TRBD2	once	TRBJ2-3	TGTGCCAGCAGCCAAGAACTAGCGGGGGTGTTAGATACGCAGTATTTT	CASSQELAGVLDTQYF
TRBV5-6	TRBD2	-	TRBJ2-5	TGTGCCAGCAGGCTAGCGGGAGCCCAAGAGACCCAGTACTTC	CASRLAGAQETQYF
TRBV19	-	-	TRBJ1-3	TGTGCCTCACGACCAGACAGCTCTGGAAACACCATATATTTT	CASRPDSSGNTIYF
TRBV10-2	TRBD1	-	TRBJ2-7	TGCGCCAGCAGTGAGTCGCGACAGGGGGCAACGAAGCAGTACTTC	CASSESRQGATKQYF
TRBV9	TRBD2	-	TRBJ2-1	TGTGCCAGCAGCGTAGGGGCGGGGGATGAGCAGTTCTTC	CASSVGAGDEQFF
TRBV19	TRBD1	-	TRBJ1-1	TGTGCCAGTAGTCCGGGACAGGCGAGAGCTTTCTTT	CASSPGQARAFF
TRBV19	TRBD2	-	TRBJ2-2	TGTGCCAGTACCCATTGGACTAGCGAGACCGGGGAGCTGTTTTTT	CASTHWTSETGELFF
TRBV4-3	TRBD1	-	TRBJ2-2	TGCGCCAGCAGCCAGCTATCGGGGGGACAGGGAAGCGGGGAGCTGTTTTTT	CASSQLSGGQGSGELFF
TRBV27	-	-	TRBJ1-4	TGTGCCAGCAGTTTATTCTATCGACGGGGACTAAGACCTCCCTCTGCAACTAATGAAAAACTGTTTTTT	CASSLFYRRGLRPPSATNEKLFF
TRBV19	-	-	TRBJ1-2	TGTGCCAGTAGTATTGTCGGGGAGGGCTATGGCTACACCTTC	CASSIVGEGYGYTF
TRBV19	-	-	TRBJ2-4	TGTGCCAGTAGCCTACCCGCCGACAGCCTAGCCAAAAACATTCAGTACTTC	CASSLPADSLAKNIQYF
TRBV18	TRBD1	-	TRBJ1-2	TGTGCCAGCTCATCATCGACCGGGACAGATCACTATGGCTACACCTTC	CASSSSTGTDHYGYTF
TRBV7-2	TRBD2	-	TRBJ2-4	TGTGCCAGCAACAACTGGGTGATAGCGGGGCAAAACATTCAGTACTTC	CASNNWVIAGQNIQYF
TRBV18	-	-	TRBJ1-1	TGTGCCAGCTCACGCTTGACAGGTCTGGTCACTGAAGCTTTCTTT	CASSRLTGLVTEAFF
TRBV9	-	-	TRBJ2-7	TGTGCCAGCAGCGTAGTAACAGGAACCTACGAGCAGTACTTC	CASSVVTGTYEQYF
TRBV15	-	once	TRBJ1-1	TGTGCCACCAGCGGACTACAGAGAAACACTGAAGCTTTCTTT	CATSGLQRNTEAFF
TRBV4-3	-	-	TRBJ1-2	TGCGCCAGCAGCCAAGAGACTACTTATGGCTACACCTTC	CASSQETTYGYTF
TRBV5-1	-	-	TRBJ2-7	TGCGCCAGCAGCTTGGGGGGCAGAACCTACGAGCAGTACTTC	CASSLGGRTYEQYF
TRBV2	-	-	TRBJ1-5	TGTGCCAGCAGTGAAAAAGCCCGCAATCAGCCCCAGCATTTT	CASSEKARNQPQHF
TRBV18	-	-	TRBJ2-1	TGTGCCAGCTCACCCTCTCGCGGGGGCCTCGGGGAGCAGTTCTTC	CASSPSRGGLGEQFF
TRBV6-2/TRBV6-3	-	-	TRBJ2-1	TGTGCCAGCAGTTGGCAGGGGAGCAAAAATGAGCAGTTCTTC	CASSWQGSKNEQFF
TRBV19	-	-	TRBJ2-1	TGTGCCAGTAGTATGACAGCTGGGGATGAGCAGTTCTTC	CASSMTAGDEQFF
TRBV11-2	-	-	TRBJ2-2	TGTGCCAGCAGCTTATTCCAGGGCGGAGGGGAGCTGTTTTTT	CASSLFQGGGELFF
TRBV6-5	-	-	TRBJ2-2	TGTGCCACCCCTACAGGGTACACCGGGGAGCTGTTTTTT	CATPTGYTGELFF
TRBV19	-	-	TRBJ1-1	TGTGCCAGTAGTGGACAGACTGTTATGGCTGAAGCTTTCTTT	CASSGQTVMAEAFF